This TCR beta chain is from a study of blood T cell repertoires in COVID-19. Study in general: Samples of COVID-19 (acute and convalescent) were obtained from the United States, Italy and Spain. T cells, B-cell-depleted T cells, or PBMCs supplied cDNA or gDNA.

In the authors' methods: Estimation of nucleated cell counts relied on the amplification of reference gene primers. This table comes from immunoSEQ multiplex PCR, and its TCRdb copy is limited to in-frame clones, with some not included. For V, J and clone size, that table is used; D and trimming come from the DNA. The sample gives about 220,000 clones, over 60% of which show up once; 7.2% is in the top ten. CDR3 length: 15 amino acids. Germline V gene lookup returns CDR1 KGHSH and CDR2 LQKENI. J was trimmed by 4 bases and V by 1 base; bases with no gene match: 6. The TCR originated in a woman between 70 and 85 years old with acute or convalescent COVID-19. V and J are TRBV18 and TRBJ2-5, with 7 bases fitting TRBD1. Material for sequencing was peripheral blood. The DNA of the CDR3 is TGTGCCAGCTCACCACGACAGGGATCAGCAGAGACCCAGTACTTC. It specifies CASSPRQGSAETQYF.